This T cell receptor (beta chain) was sequenced for a study of T-cell reconstitution after alpha-beta-depleted transplantation in children. Findings and caveats of the study: At around two months after transplant, the alpha-beta T cells were reportedly derived from several hundred expanded clones that came from non-depleted graft cells. Newly generated T cells supplied most T-cell counts and diversity one year post-transplant.

The TCRbeta library incorporated unique molecular identifiers. TCRdb fed the PCR reads into MiXCR, producing one record per CDR3 protein. In the table there are fewer than 250,000 distinct CDR3 sequences, roughly 8.2% of which are singletons. This clonotype was counted ten times or more. Its antigen is unidentified. V was pared by 5 bases and J by 6 bases, with 16 bases between. CDR3 size: 14 residues. Germline V lookup: CDR1 SEHNR, CDR2 FQNEAQ (reference sequence). The sample here was PBMCs, mostly from graft donor cells, taken 180 days after TCRalphabeta/CD19-depleted stem cell transplant. The chain combines TRBV7-9 with TRBJ1-1; D is uncertain. This clonotype was obtained from a male patient younger than 18 who had a stem cell transplant for acute lymphoblastic leukemia, so the T cells may come from the graft donor. CDR3 in amino acids: CASSPRGGRAEAFF. The CDR3 DNA reads TGTGCCAGCAGCCCCCGGGGTGGGAGGGCTGAAGCTTTCTTT.